This T cell receptor (beta chain) appears in the sequencing data of a study of cytomegalovirus exposure and HLA in healthy donors. Study-level results: Common viral pathogens were later found to be apparently linked to several of the most significant clusters. Rarity held for most TCR sequences, but there were some public TCRs that occurred in many donors.

This CDR3 has 15 residues. Germline V CDR1 and CDR2: LGHNA, YNFKEQ. V was pared by 0 bases and J by 5 bases, with 5 bases of the junction left unmatched. As to this clone: What it binds is not known.

Vbeta (60) and Jbeta (13) primers were used in the PCR. Assay used: immunoSEQ multiplex PCR; TCRdb lists only in-frame clones, some missing. Seen here are 150,000 to 200,000 clones, 82% observed once, and the top ten hold 6.5%. The sample taken for sequencing was PBMCs. The genes are TRBV4-2 and TRBJ1-2; 8 bases fit TRBD1. This clonotype was obtained from a woman between 45 and 65 years old in good health and CMV-seropositive. The CDR3 region has the DNA TGTGCCAGCAGCCAAGAGGAGGACAGGGAGTATGGCTACACCTTC. This sequence encodes CASSQEEDREYGYTF.